This TCR beta chain was recovered during a study of T-cell reconstitution after alpha-beta-depleted transplantation in children. V lost 3 bases, J lost 2 bases, and 11 bases lay in between. The CDR3 runs to 14 residues. Germline V gives CDR1 DFQATT, CDR2 SNEGSKA (reference sequence). This clonotype was seen at least ten times. The authors prepared the TCRbeta library with unique molecular identifiers. TCRdb itself ran the PCR reads through MiXCR, one entry per CDR3 protein. The sample has about 610,000 distinct CDR3 sequences, about 10% seen once. Sequenced material: PBMCs from the stem cell graft donor, taken from the stem cell graft. The V call is TRBV20-1, the J call TRBJ1-5; D possibly corresponds to TRBD1 (5 bases). This receptor was obtained from a human donor who donated a stem cell graft to a child with acute myeloid leukemia. The CDR3 loop is CSARLGEGNQPQHF. Written as DNA, the CDR3 is TGCAGTGCTAGGTTAGGGGAGGGCAATCAGCCCCAGCATTTT.